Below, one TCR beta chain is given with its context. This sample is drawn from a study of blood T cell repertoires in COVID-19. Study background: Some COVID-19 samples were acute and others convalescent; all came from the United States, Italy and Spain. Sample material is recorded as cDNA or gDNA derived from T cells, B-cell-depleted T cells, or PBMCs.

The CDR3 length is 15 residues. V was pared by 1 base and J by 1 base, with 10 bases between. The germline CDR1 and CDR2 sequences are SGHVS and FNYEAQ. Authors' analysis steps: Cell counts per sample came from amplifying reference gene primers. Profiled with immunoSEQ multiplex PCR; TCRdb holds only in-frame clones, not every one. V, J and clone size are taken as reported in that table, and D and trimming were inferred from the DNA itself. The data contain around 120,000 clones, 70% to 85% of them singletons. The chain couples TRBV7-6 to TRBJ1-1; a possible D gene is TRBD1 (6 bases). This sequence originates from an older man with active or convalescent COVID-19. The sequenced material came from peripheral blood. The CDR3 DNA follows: TGTGCCAGCAGCTTAGTGGCAGGGGCGAACACTGAAGCTTTCTTT. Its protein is CASSLVAGANTEAFF.